The entry that follows covers one T cell receptor beta chain sequence. Its antigen is currently unknown. From its re-call of the 5' RACE reads, TCRdb lists each CDR3 protein once, without DNA. The specimen's table records about 43,000 distinct CDR3 sequences. This specimen belongs to a study of monozygotic twins with inflammatory bowel disease. Regarding the study as a whole: Patients received differing immunosuppressive treatments, which may have added variability to their repertoires.

After skipping T cell sorting, the authors isolated total RNA from whole blood. This CDR3 comprises 15 residues. Germline V lookup: CDR1 MGHRA, CDR2 YSYEKL. The sequence was obtained from a human donor with ulcerative colitis or Crohn's disease, or a healthy co-twin of an affected twin (not recorded which). The sample taken for sequencing was blood. The chain has TRBV4-1 and TRBJ1-3; no DNA is available, so the TRBD1 call from TCRdb remains unchecked. CDR3 amino acids: CASSQSGSGGNTIYF.